The 19 T cell receptor beta chains below were found in one sample sequenced in a study of T cell repertoires in cytomegalovirus infection. TCRdb independently ran MiXCR on the reads; one entry per CDR3 protein. The table has 680,000 or so distinct CDR3 sequences, 35% to 45% seen once. The sample was PBMCs. These receptors came from a human donor in good health (CMV status not recorded). Some clones in this sample may be carry-over from other donors' samples.

This clonotype was seen at least ten times. A clone one base away is much larger, so this may be a read error. The rearrangement links TRBV7-3 to TRBJ1-1; possibly TRBD1 for D (6 bases). Deletions cut 3 bases from V and 3 bases from J, with 8 bases between. CDR3 length equals 13 residues. Germline CDR1 SGHTA, CDR2 FQGTGA. DNA of the CDR3: TGTGCCAGCAGCTTTTCAGGGGACACTGAAGCTTTCTTT. Protein: CASSFSGDTEAFF.

The chain employs TRBV9 and TRBJ2-7, with TRBD1 matching over 7 bases. The V gene's germline CDR1 is SGDLS and CDR2 YYNGEE. The CDR3 extends over 14 amino acids. Unmatched junction bases numbered 9, after V lost 3 bases and J lost 6 bases. The CDR3 nucleotides read TGTGCCAGCAGCGCTAACAGGGGATGGCGCGAGCAGTACTTC. Amino acids: CASSANRGWREQYF.

The chain employs TRBV12-3 or TRBV12-4 and TRBJ2-5; weak D call: TRBD2 (5 bases). The CDR3 is made up of 16 amino acids. V was pared by 2 bases and J by 3 bases, with 16 bases between. In DNA, the CDR3 is TGTGCCAGCAGTTTAAGAGGGCGACCCGATAAAGAGACCCAGTACTTC. It translates to CASSLRGRPDKETQYF.

In its sample, this clonotype was seen a few times. The rearrangement joins TRBV7-8 to TRBJ2-5; 9 positions match TRBD2. Germline lookup yields CDR1 SGHVS and CDR2 FQNEAQ. This CDR3 has 17 residues. Trimming cost V 1 base and J 5 bases; bases outside gene matches: 11. The DNA of the CDR3 is TGTGCCAGCAGCTTAGTGATTGCGGGGGGGCTGGGGGAGACCCAGTACTTC. Translating gives CASSLVIAGGLGETQYF.

In this sample, this clonotype turned up a few times. The chain is built from TRBV7-9 and TRBJ2-3; a weak D match, TRBD1 (7 bases). V dropped 5 bases and J dropped 8 bases, with 14 bases sitting between them. Germline CDR1 is SEHNR and CDR2 is FQNEAQ (reference sequence). CDR3 length: 13 residues. The CDR3 DNA follows: TGTGCCAGCAGCCCTAGCGCAGGGGGTACGCAGTATTTT. It specifies CASSPSAGGTQYF.

The CDR3 loop is CASSPQQGFAYEQYF. CDR3 DNA sequence: TGTGCCAGCAGTCCGCAACAGGGATTCGCCTACGAGCAGTACTTC. V is TRBV27 and J is TRBJ2-7; tentative D call: TRBD1 (6 bases). Germline loops: CDR1 MNHEY, CDR2 SMNVEV (reference sequence). Deletions cut 5 bases from V and 2 bases from J, with 16 bases between. The CDR3 contains 15 residues.

The chain employs TRBV5-1 and TRBJ2-7, with 7 positions matching TRBD2. CDR3 length equals 14 residues. V trimming: 4 bases; J trimming: 3 bases; junction bases outside the gene matches: 7. Germline assignment: CDR1 SGHRS and CDR2 YFSETQ. The CDR3 DNA reads as TGCGCCAGCAGCCCGGACCTAGCGGTCTACGAGCAGTACTTC. As protein: CASSPDLAVYEQYF. The full variable domain, rest sourced from reference TRBV5-1 and TRBJ2-7, is KAGVTQTPRYLIKTRGQQVTLSCSPISGHRSVSWYQQTPGQGLQFLFEYFSETQRNKGNFPGRFSGRQFSNSRSEMNVSTLELGDSALYLCASSPDLAVYEQYFGPGTRLTVT.

This clonotype was recorded once. A much larger clone is a single base away; this may be a read error. This chain links TRBV7-2 with TRBJ2-7; the D call may be TRBD1 or TRBD2 (6 bases each). The germline V gene encodes CDR1 SGHTA and CDR2 FQGNSA. The CDR3 contains 14 residues. The CDR3 is CVSSRTGRSYEQYF. For the CDR3, the DNA is TGTGTCAGCAGCCGTACAGGGAGGTCCTACGAGCAGTACTTC.

The chain has TRBV12-3 or TRBV12-4 and TRBJ1-1; a weak D match, TRBD1 (6 bases). The CDR3 is 15 residues long. V was shortened by 5 bases and J by 2 bases, with 15 bases between the two germline ends. This chain's CDR3 is CASSPPGHQNTEAFF. DNA of the CDR3: TGTGCCAGCAGTCCTCCGGGACACCAAAACACTGAAGCTTTCTTT.

The sample holds a few counts of this clonotype. J is TRBJ2-2 and V is TRBV7-8; 13 positions match TRBD2. CDR1 and CDR2 from the germline V gene are SGHVS and FQNEAQ. Losses at the gene ends were 4 bases for V and 7 bases for J; bases not matched to a gene: 9. The CDR3 loop spans 17 amino acids. CDR3 DNA sequence: TGTGCCAGCAGCTACCGGACTAGCGGGAGAACGGGCGGGGAGCTGTTTTTT. Protein product: CASSYRTSGRTGGELFF.

CDR3 in amino acids: CASSLGRGATNEQFF. CDR3 DNA sequence: TGTGCCAGCAGTTTAGGGCGGGGGGCAACCAATGAGCAGTTCTTC. The chain is built from TRBV12-3 or TRBV12-4 and TRBJ2-1; 8 bases match TRBD2. The CDR3 sequence is 15 residues long. V shed 1 base and J 6 bases; nucleotides not matched to a gene: 5.

This clonotype was seen only a few times. The genes are TRBV28 and TRBJ1-5, with 7 bases matching TRBD1. CDR3 length equals 16 residues. From germline, CDR1 is MDHEN and CDR2 SYDVKM. With V trimmed by 7 bases and J by 4 bases, 13 bases remained unmatched. As DNA, the CDR3 is TGTGCCAGCACCCTCAGGCCTGACAGGGTGAATCAGCCCCAGCATTTT. Encoded protein: CASTLRPDRVNQPQHF.

This chain joins TRBV5-4 and TRBJ1-2; D gene unclear. V was cut by 4 bases and J by 9 bases, with 16 bases left in between. This CDR3 has 13 amino acids. The germline CDR1 and CDR2 sequences are SGHNT and YYREEE (reference sequence). CDR3 DNA sequence: TGTGCCAGCAGCCTGGACTCCAATGGCCGCTACACCTTC. Its protein product is CASSLDSNGRYTF.

The rearrangement links TRBV19 to TRBJ2-2, with 10 bases matching TRBD1. The V segment lost 5 bases and the J segment 0 bases; nucleotides outside the gene matches: 3. This CDR3 spans 16 amino acids. CDR1 LNHDA and CDR2 SQIVND come from the germline V gene (reference sequence). The CDR3 loop is CASSLGTGANTGELFF. CDR3 DNA sequence: TGTGCCAGTAGTTTAGGGACAGGGGCGAACACCGGGGAGCTGTTTTTT.

This clonotype was seen more than once but under ten times. The rearrangement links TRBV6-8 to TRBJ1-1, with 7 bases matching TRBD1. CDR3 size: 14 residues. The J segment lost 8 bases and the V segment lost 0 bases, leaving 6 bases of the junction unmatched. Germline V gene sequence: CDR1 MNHGY, CDR2 SAAAGT. The CDR3 protein is CASSYSIGTVEAFF. The CDR3, as DNA: TGTGCCAGCAGTTACTCGATCGGGACAGTAGAAGCTTTCTTT.

The rearrangement uses TRBV14 and TRBJ2-5, with 8 bases matching TRBD2. V trimming: 1 base; J trimming: 4 bases; junction bases outside the gene matches: 2. CDR3 length: 14 amino acids. Looked up from germline, CDR1 is SGHDN and CDR2 is FVKESK. The CDR3, as DNA: TGTGCCAGCAGCCAAGGGACTAGCAGAGAGACCCAGTACTTC. Translating gives CASSQGTSRETQYF.

V usage is TRBV28 and J usage is TRBJ2-7, with D tentatively TRBD1 or TRBD2 (5 bases each). Germline loops: CDR1 MDHEN, CDR2 SYDVKM. CDR3 length equals 15 residues. The V end lost 8 bases, the J end lost 5 bases, and 22 bases lay between the germline ends. The CDR3 coding sequence is TGTGCCAGCCGTACCCGGGTGTGGGGGTCCGACGAGCAGTACTTC. It codes for CASRTRVWGSDEQYF.

The chain has TRBV18 and TRBJ1-1; D remains unclear. V gave up 0 bases and J gave up 1 base, with 15 bases separating them. Germline lookup yields CDR1 KGHSH and CDR2 LQKENI. The CDR3 spans 17 residues. The CDR3 reads CASSPPWAGAKNTEAFF. Written as DNA, the CDR3 is TGTGCCAGCTCACCACCGTGGGCAGGCGCCAAGAACACTGAAGCTTTCTTT.

On this clonotype itself: An end of the junction does not agree with germline; a read error may underlie this. The V gene is TRBV20-1, the J gene TRBJ1-5; D unclear. Germline loops: CDR1 DFQATT, CDR2 SNEGSKA (reference sequence). This CDR3 region has 11 residues. This CDR3 is CSAISLQAQHF. Written as DNA, the CDR3 is TGCAGTGCTATCTCCCTTCAGGCCCAGCATTTT.